This T cell receptor beta chain was captured by sequencing in a study of shared clonotypes between healthy human individuals. Overall study: CD4 naive cells filled three plates per donor, CD4 memory three, CD8 naive two and CD8 memory one.

From germline, CDR1 is SGHVS and CDR2 FQNEAQ. CDR3 size: 15 residues. Trimming took off 1 base at V and 4 bases at J, with 11 bases between the two ends. The naive CD8 population came from CD45RO-negative cells selected for CCR7, without terminally differentiated effector memory CD45RA+ cells. This clone came up a few times. The assay was run at deep level. Sequenced by immunoSEQ multiplex PCR; TCRdb stores in-frame clones only, minus some. The repertoire holds 2 million to 2.5 million clones, with roughly 95% as singletons. This TCR derives from a man aged 18 to 35 in good health. Material for sequencing was naive CD8+ T cells sorted from blood. The chain carries TRBV7-8 and TRBJ1-5; the D is unclear. The CDR3 nucleotides are TGTGCCAGCAGCTTAGGAGTAGGCTCGAATCAGCCCCAGCATTTT. This encodes CASSLGVGSNQPQHF.